This T cell receptor beta chain appears in the sequencing data of a study of blood T cell repertoires in COVID-19 (dated by TCRdb to the early 2020s). With regard to the full study: Collaborator samples came from the United States, Italy and Spain and covered acute and convalescent phases of COVID-19. The material from the prospective study consisted of cDNA or gDNA derived from T cells, B-cell-depleted T cells, or PBMCs. The dataset comprised deeply sampled blood TCRbeta repertoires from subjects exposed to, actively infected with, or recovered from COVID-19. The repertoires were released in a freely available public database intended as a resource for research on the immune response to SARS-CoV-2. The samples were drawn from the first 160 participants of the ongoing ImmuneRACE study and from 1,254 subjects provided by 6 global collaborators. The sample metadata nearly always contained a de-identified subject ID, COVID-19 status, age in years and sex. Where HLA class I and class II types were available, the types were taken from metadata supplied by the sample provider, not from assay-based typing. Points the paper makes about the study in general: The quantity of clinical and demographic metadata differed by source and by participant and was supplied without curation.

Whole blood was collected in K2EDTA tubes by collaborating institutions according to the institutions' own protocols. For TCRbeta analysis, collaborators shipped samples in one of three forms: frozen whole blood, isolated PBMCs, or DNA extracted from either of those sample types. A distance of 13 bases separates the germline ends of V and J, which lose 3 bases and 4 bases respectively. From a lookup of the germline V gene (reference sequence), CDR1 and CDR2 are DFQATT and SNEGSKA. From the cysteine through the phenylalanine, the CDR3 covers 14 amino acids. CDR3 DNA is the only sequence kept; it has 42 bases, read in frame from the first base. About this clone: Its antigen is not yet known. No qualities accompany the bases; no much larger clone lies one base away.

TCRbeta CDR3 regions were amplified from genomic DNA by means of the immunoSEQ Assay, a bias-controlled multiplex PCR. In the source study's methods: Within the assay, amplification of reference gene primers was used to estimate how many nucleated cells each sample contained. Sequence reads were collapsed and filtered to measure the absolute abundance of every unique TCRbeta CDR3 rearrangement. Productive Simpson clonality was computed per sample as the square root of Simpson's diversity index over productive rearrangements. Drawn from immuneACCESS, this table holds only the in-frame rearrangements with V and J called that TCRdb kept. Clones are partly lost; checked studies trace under half to an unresolved V gene and leave the rest unexplained. That table supplies the V and J calls and clone size; D and trimming were determined from the DNA. This sample comprises about 79,000 clones, 75% to 90% of them detected only once. The ten largest clones add up to roughly 13% of the sample.

The clonotype was recovered from a man aged 65-85 years with active or convalescent COVID-19. Source material: peripheral blood. The receptor chain draws on TRBV20-1 and TRBJ2-1; tentative D gene TRBD2, with 6 bases matching. The bases are TGCAGTGCTAGTCAGGGAGGTGAATACAATGAGCAGTTCTTC. This encodes CSASQGGEYNEQFF.